One sample yielded the 8 T cell receptor beta chains listed below, sequenced in a study of T-cell reconstitution after alpha-beta-depleted transplantation in children (TCRdb year 2016). Libraries were made using PCR. Data came from an Illumina HiSeq 2500. To normalize quantification of the TCRbeta repertoire, the TCR libraries were built with molecular barcoding that relied on unique molecular identifiers. TCRdb reprocessing: public reads trimmed at Q25 with fastp, clones called with MiXCR, in-frame beta chains kept. Rows matching on CDR3 protein sequence are summarized as one entry with the most common DNA and genes. For this sample there are under 450,000 distinct CDR3 sequences; 10% to 15% appear just once. Roughly 4.5% of the sample belongs to the ten largest clones. The source was PBMCs, collected from the stem cell graft. These receptors were taken from a human donor who donated a stem cell graft to a child with Fanconi anemia.

This clonotype occurred a few times. J is TRBJ2-3 and V is TRBV29-1; TRBD2 aligns across 11 bases. Germline CDR1 and CDR2: SQVTM and ANQGSEA. The CDR3 extends over 17 amino acids. V lost 7 bases to trimming and J lost 4 bases; unmatched junction nucleotides: 16. The CDR3 loop is CSGSGLAGGRPPDTQYF. Written as DNA, the CDR3 is TGCAGCGGGTCGGGTCTAGCGGGGGGACGACCCCCAGATACGCAGTATTTT.

The chain links TRBV2 to TRBJ2-2; no clear D. Between the trimmed V and J ends, which lost 8 bases and 5 bases, there was a span of 15 bases. Per germline, CDR1 SNHLY and CDR2 FYNNEI. CDR3 length: 14 amino acids. In DNA form, the CDR3 reads TGTGCCAGCCACCGGGTAATTGGAACCGGGGAGCTGTTTTTT. Translating gives CASHRVIGTGELFF.

This clonotype was seen repeatedly, ten times or more. For the CDR3, the DNA is TGTGCCACAAGAGGACAGGGGGCAAACACCGGGGAGCTGTTTTTT. Translated, it gives CATRGQGANTGELFF. This chain uses TRBV6-1 with TRBJ2-2, with 11 bases fitting TRBD1. The junction had 6 bases not matched to a gene; V was cut back by 10 bases and J by 2 bases. This CDR3 comprises 15 residues. The V gene's germline CDR1 is MNHNS and CDR2 SASEGT.

This clonotype has more than one count but fewer than ten. The chain has TRBV20-1 and TRBJ1-4; D is undetermined. Trimming shortened V by 1 base and J by 5 bases, and 14 bases separated the two germline ends. Germline V gene data show CDR1 as DFQATT and CDR2 as SNEGSKA (reference sequence). This CDR3 spans 15 amino acids. CDR3 protein: CSARGTFPVNEKLFF. Written as DNA, the CDR3 is TGCAGTGCTAGAGGAACCTTCCCGGTCAATGAAAAACTGTTTTTT.

The rearrangement links TRBV6-2 or TRBV6-3 to TRBJ2-7; D might be TRBD1 (6 bases). V lost 0 bases to trimming and J lost 0 bases, with 9 bases between them. Germline CDR1 reads MNHEY; CDR2 reads SVGEGT. The length of the CDR3 is 15 residues. CDR3 loop: CASSYSLQGSYEQYF. The CDR3, as DNA: TGTGCCAGCAGTTACTCGCTACAGGGCTCCTACGAGCAGTACTTC.

The chain has TRBV20-1 and TRBJ1-5; D unclear. The CDR3 spans 14 residues. Looked up from germline, CDR1 is DFQATT and CDR2 is SNEGSKA (reference sequence). V lost 6 bases, J lost 3 bases, and 15 bases lay in between. This CDR3 reads CSATSTDNNQPQHF. In nucleotides, the CDR3 is TGCAGTGCCACCTCGACGGATAACAATCAGCCCCAGCATTTT.

The V and J genes are TRBV9 and TRBJ2-1, with 7 positions matching TRBD1. There are 19 residues in the CDR3. Germline trimming cut 4 bases from V and 3 bases from J; bases unmatched to any gene: 19. Germline V CDR1 and CDR2: SGDLS, YYNGEE. The CDR3 bases are TGTGCCAGCAGCTCCGCAACGGGCCCACCTACAGGGGACTACAATGAGCAGTTCTTC. This translates into CASSSATGPPTGDYNEQFF.

The rearrangement joins TRBV6-4 to TRBJ2-3; 10 bases are shared with TRBD2. The length of the CDR3 is 15 residues. Looked up from germline, CDR1 is MRHNA and CDR2 is SNTAGT. Losses at the gene ends were 3 bases for V and 3 bases for J; bases not matched to a gene: 3. CDR3 sequence: CASSETSGATDTQYF. The CDR3 region has the DNA TGTGCCAGCAGTGAAACTAGCGGGGCAACAGATACGCAGTATTTT.